A selection of T cell receptor beta chains follows, all from one sample in a study of cytomegalovirus exposure and HLA in healthy donors. Sequencing was performed with immunoSEQ multiplex PCR; in TCRdb, only in-frame clones are kept and a portion is missing. Of 150,000 or so clones in the sample, approximately 84% were seen once. Sequencing was performed on PBMCs. Every receptor here comes from a woman aged 50 to 60 in good health and CMV-seropositive. Each CDR3 is given with its conserved first and last residue. D genes are given only for firm matches. Clone sizes are given selectively: once, few, many, or a class where the clone is expanded.

>TRBV25-1|TRBJ1-2|once|TRBD1
TGTGCCAGCAGTGAGGGGACAGGGAGAGGTACTGGCTACACCTTC
CASSEGTGRGTGYTF
>TRBV29-1|TRBJ2-2|NA|NA
TGCAGCGTTAAAAGACAGACTCTAAACACCGGGGAGCTGTTTTTT
CSVKRQTLNTGELFF
>TRBV7-2|TRBJ2-1|NA|TRBD2
TGTGCCAGCAGCCCCACGGGAGGCCGCAATGAGCAGTTCTTC
CASSPTGGRNEQFF
>TRBV10-3|TRBJ2-7|NA|TRBD1
TGTGCCATCAGTGAGGGACAGGCCTCCTACGAGCAGTACTTC
CAISEGQASYEQYF
>TRBV9|TRBJ2-7|NA|NA
TGTGCCAGGCTCCCCACAGGGCAACCTTTCTACGAGCAGTACTTC
CARLPTGQPFYEQYF
>TRBV27|TRBJ1-2|NA|NA
TGTGCCAGCAGTTTCGGGGTCGCTAACTATGGCTACACCTTC
CASSFGVANYGYTF
>TRBV7-2|TRBJ2-2|NA|NA
TGTGCCAGCAGCTTGAGGGTTACCGGGGAGCTGTTTTTT
CASSLRVTGELFF
>TRBV11-3|TRBJ2-1|NA|NA
TGTGCCAGCAGCTTAGGCAGGGTGAATGAGCAGTTCTTC
CASSLGRVNEQFF
>TRBV7-7|TRBJ2-2|NA|NA
TGTGCTAGCAGCTTAGGATCAGATGCGAACACCGGGGAGCTGTTTTTT
CASSLGSDANTGELFF
>TRBV27|TRBJ1-1|NA|TRBD1
TGTGCCAGCAGAGACGGACAGGCCTCTGAAGCTTTCTTT
CASRDGQASEAFF
>TRBV7-3|TRBJ2-5|NA|NA
TGTGCCAGCAGCCTGGGGCCTCAAGAGACCCAGTACTTC
CASSLGPQETQYF
>TRBV5-1|TRBJ2-2|NA|NA
TGCGCCAGCAGGTATGGACACCTCACCGGGGAGCTGTTTTTT
CASRYGHLTGELFF
>TRBV5-4|TRBJ2-3|once|NA
TGTGCCAGCAGCTTGGCCCCATTGGGCGGGGGCACGGATACGCAGTATTTT
CASSLAPLGGGTDTQYF
>TRBV7-9|TRBJ2-3|NA|TRBD2
TGTGCCAGCAGCTTAGGTATTAGCGGGGGGACCACAGATACGCAGTATTTT
CASSLGISGGTTDTQYF
>TRBV4-1|TRBJ2-2|NA|NA
TGCGCCAGCAGCCAAGATCTCTTGCGGGATAACACCGGGGAGCTGTTTTTT
CASSQDLLRDNTGELFF
>TRBV6-6|TRBJ2-7|NA|NA
TGTGCCAGCACCCCCGAGGGTATGAGCTCCTACGAGCAGTACTTC
CASTPEGMSSYEQYF
>TRBV6-1|TRBJ1-2|once|TRBD1
TGTGCCAGCAGCGAAACCGGGACAGGGGGAGGCTACACCTTC
CASSETGTGGGYTF
>TRBV6-5|TRBJ2-7|NA|TRBD1
TGTGCCAGCAGTCATGACAGGGATAGCTCCTACGAGCAGTACTTC
CASSHDRDSSYEQYF
>TRBV7-7|TRBJ2-1|NA|NA
TGTGCTAGCAGCTTAGCGCCAATGTCGACTCAGGAGCAGTTCTTC
CASSLAPMSTQEQFF
>TRBV4-1|TRBJ2-7|once|TRBD1
TGCGCCAGCAGCCAAGATCCCAGGACAGGGTCCTACGAGCAGTACTTC
CASSQDPRTGSYEQYF
>TRBV28|TRBJ2-3|NA|NA
TGTGCCAGCAGTCCCTTGGCCCGATACACAATGGAGGATACGCAGTATTTT
CASSPLARYTMEDTQYF
>TRBV25-1|TRBJ1-1|few|NA
TGTGCCAGCAGTGAATGGCCACTCACGGGGGGGAACACTGAAGCTTTCTTT
CASSEWPLTGGNTEAFF
>TRBV7-8|TRBJ1-5|NA|NA
TGTGCCAGCAGCACCACAGGGAATCAGCCCCAGCATTTT
CASSTTGNQPQHF
>TRBV30|TRBJ2-3|few|TRBD2
TGTGCCTGGAGTCCTGGACTAGCGAGAGATACGCAGTATTTT
CAWSPGLARDTQYF
>TRBV9|TRBJ1-1|NA|NA
TGTGCCAGCAGCCTCGGGGGGGGGAACACTGAAGCTTTCTTT
CASSLGGGNTEAFF
>TRBV15|TRBJ1-1|NA|TRBD1
TGTGCCACCAGCAGGCCTAGGACAGGGAGAACTGAAGCTTTCTTT
CATSRPRTGRTEAFF
>TRBV28|TRBJ2-1|NA|TRBD2
TGTGCCAGCAGTTTACCGGGAGGTGGCAATGAGCAGTTCTTC
CASSLPGGGNEQFF
>TRBV15|TRBJ1-2|NA|TRBD1
TGTGCCACCAGCAGAGATCCAGGGGGGTCATATGGCTACACCTTC
CATSRDPGGSYGYTF
>TRBV5-1|TRBJ1-1|NA|NA
TGCGCCAGCAGCCCCACGGAGACAGTTTCCACTGAAGCTTTCTTT
CASSPTETVSTEAFF
>TRBV7-9|TRBJ2-3|NA|TRBD2
TGTTCCAGCAGCTTAGTGTTTCTAGCGGGAGGCGATACGCAGTATTTT
CSSSLVFLAGGDTQYF
>TRBV10-3|TRBJ2-7|NA|NA
TGTGCCATCAGTGGGGACAGGGGGACTAGCGACGAGCAGTACTTC
CAISGDRGTSDEQYF
>TRBV7-9|TRBJ2-3|NA|TRBD2
TGTGCCAGCAGCTCAGTAGCGGGGGGGACAGATACGCAGTATTTT
CASSSVAGGTDTQYF
>TRBV5-1|TRBJ2-2|few|NA
TGCGCCAGCAGCTTGGGTCGGGGTACCGGGGAGCTGTTTTTT
CASSLGRGTGELFF
>TRBV25-1|TRBJ1-2|NA|TRBD1
TGTGCCAGCAGCCCGGACAGGTCCCGGGGCTATGGCTACACCTTC
CASSPDRSRGYGYTF
>TRBV25-1|TRBJ1-2|NA|NA
TGTGCCAGCAGCAAGTCCGGCGGGTACAACTATGGCTACACCTTC
CASSKSGGYNYGYTF
>TRBV28|TRBJ1-3|NA|NA
TGTGCCAGCAGTCCACTCCTTTCTGGAAACACCATATATTTT
CASSPLLSGNTIYF
>TRBV4-3|TRBJ2-1|NA|NA
TGCGCCAGCAGAGGTCACGGGGTCAATGAGCAGTTCTTC
CASRGHGVNEQFF
>TRBV9|TRBJ2-3|NA|TRBD2
TGTGCCAGCAGCCAGGGACTAGCGGGGGGACATACGCAGTATTTT
CASSQGLAGGHTQYF
>TRBV15|TRBJ1-2|NA|TRBD1
TGTGCCACCAGCAGGGGACAGGGACACTATGGCTACACCTTC
CATSRGQGHYGYTF
>TRBV5-1|TRBJ1-4|few|NA
TGCGCCAGCAGCTTGGGGCGGCCCAATGAAAAACTGTTTTTT
CASSLGRPNEKLFF
>TRBV27|TRBJ1-1|NA|TRBD1
TGTGCCAGCAGTTTTCAGGAGGGACAGCGATTTGAAGCTTTCTTT
CASSFQEGQRFEAFF